Shown below are 14 T cell receptor beta chains from a single sample sequenced in a study of lymphopenia after photon versus proton radiotherapy. Assay used: immunoSEQ multiplex PCR; TCRdb lists only in-frame clones, some missing. The data contain some 40,000 clones, around 84% of them seen just once; the ten biggest clones take up about a tenth. The sample in question was peripheral blood, obtained from a patient treated with proton-based radiotherapy. Source of these receptors: a woman between 65 and 79 years old with pancreatic cancer. Some clones in this sample may be carry-over from other donors' samples.

This clone has only one observation. This chain connects TRBV9 to TRBJ1-1, with TRBD1 matching over 7 bases. The V segment lost 3 bases and the J segment 8 bases; nucleotides outside the gene matches: 10. Germline V gene lookup returns CDR1 SGDLS and CDR2 YYNGEE. The CDR3 sequence is 14 residues long. The CDR3 sequence: CASSANPTGFEAFF. DNA for the CDR3: TGTGCCAGCAGCGCCAACCCGACAGGGTTCGAAGCTTTCTTT.

The chain joins TRBV4-2 to TRBJ1-2; D perhaps matches TRBD1 (6 bases). The CDR3 has 18 amino acids. Germline CDR1 is LGHNA and CDR2 is YNFKEQ. Trimming took off 0 bases at V and 5 bases at J, with 22 bases between the two ends. The CDR3 DNA is TGTGCCAGCAGCCAAGAGCGCCAGTTAGCAGGGGCGAATTATGGCTACACCTTC. Residues: CASSQERQLAGANYGYTF.

The rearrangement links TRBV6-6 to TRBJ2-2; maybe TRBD2 (5 bases). CDR3 length equals 14 residues. V was shortened by 4 bases and J by 1 base, with 7 bases between the two germline ends. CDR1 is MNHNY, CDR2 SVGAGI, per germline (reference sequence). CDR3 residues: CASSLDWNTGELFF. The DNA of the CDR3 is TGTGCCAGCAGTTTGGACTGGAACACCGGGGAGCTGTTTTTT.

In DNA, the CDR3 is TGTGCCAGTAGTAAAATCCGGGACACCTACTATGGCTACACCTTC. Translating gives CASSKIRDTYYGYTF. The V gene is TRBV19, the J gene TRBJ1-2; tentative D call: TRBD1 (6 bases). The V end lost 4 bases, the J end lost 3 bases, and 15 bases lay between the germline ends. Per the germline V gene, CDR1 is LNHDA and CDR2 is SQIVND (reference sequence). The CDR3 runs 15 residues.

A note on this clone: This sample also contains other DNA sequences that code for the same CDR3. J is TRBJ1-2 and V is TRBV6-5; D remains ambiguous. The CDR3 spans 13 residues. V lost 0 bases and J lost 0, with 2 bases in between. Germline V lookup: CDR1 MNHEY, CDR2 SVGAGI. CDR3 DNA: TGTGCCAGCAGTTACTCGTCTAACTATGGCTACACCTTC. Its protein is CASSYSSNYGYTF.

The V and J genes are TRBV27 and TRBJ2-1; D might be TRBD1 or TRBD2, each matching 5 bases. In germline, CDR1 is MNHEY, CDR2 SMNVEV (reference sequence). Trimming took 9 bases from V and 2 from J, leaving 14 bases between them. The CDR3 has 14 amino acids. DNA of the CDR3: TGTGCCAGTGGGGGAGACGGCACCTACAATGAGCAGTTCTTC. Translating it yields CASGGDGTYNEQFF.

This chain connects TRBV2 to TRBJ2-3; D is ambiguous. Germline-derived CDR1 and CDR2 are SNHLY and FYNNEI. The CDR3 loop spans 13 amino acids. V was clipped by 3 bases and J by 2 bases, with 6 bases between them. CDR3 bases: TGTGCCAGCAGTGATGGCGTCACAGATACGCAGTATTTT. Its protein product is CASSDGVTDTQYF.

The chain joins TRBV4-1 to TRBJ2-7; 8 nucleotides line up with TRBD2. V shed 0 bases, J shed 0 bases, and the junction held 4 bases outside the gene matches. The CDR3 extends over 16 amino acids. Germline loops: CDR1 MGHRA, CDR2 YSYEKL. The CDR3 DNA reads TGCGCCAGCAGCCAAGATCGGAGCGGGAGCTCCTACGAGCAGTACTTC. Translated: CASSQDRSGSSYEQYF.

The chain has TRBV19 and TRBJ2-5; 9 bases map to TRBD2. CDR3 length equals 18 residues. The junction had 14 bases not matched to a gene; V was cut back by 2 bases and J by 4 bases. CDR1 LNHDA and CDR2 SQIVND come from the germline V gene (reference sequence). The CDR3 DNA is TGTGCCAGTAGTATACCGGGGGTAGCGGGAGATCTTGGAGAGACCCAGTACTTC. Residues: CASSIPGVAGDLGETQYF.

V usage is TRBV28 and J usage is TRBJ1-2, with a possible D match to TRBD1 (5 bases). The V and J ends lost 5 bases and 4 bases respectively, with 11 bases between them. Germline values: CDR1 MDHEN, CDR2 SYDVKM. CDR3 length equals 13 residues. The CDR3 protein is CASSTTERYGYTF. As DNA, the CDR3 is TGTGCCAGCAGTACGACAGAGCGCTATGGCTACACCTTC.

This sequence joins TRBV5-1 and TRBJ1-1; no firm D call. Germline values: CDR1 SGHRS, CDR2 YFSETQ. This CDR3 is built from 16 residues. The V end lost 4 bases, the J end lost 3 bases, and 19 bases lay between the germline ends. The CDR3 DNA follows: TGCGCCAGCAGCCCCCAGGTGGCAGTTCGGTACACTGAAGCTTTCTTT. Translating gives CASSPQVAVRYTEAFF.

The J gene is TRBJ2-1, the V gene TRBV6-1; 10 bases line up with TRBD2. Trimming at V came to 5 bases and at J to 5 bases, leaving 6 bases not matched to a gene. The CDR3 extends over 15 amino acids. Per germline, CDR1 MNHNS and CDR2 SASEGT. DNA for the CDR3: TGTGCCAGCAGTTTGGGACTAGCGTCACACAATGAGCAGTTCTTC. Amino acid sequence: CASSLGLASHNEQFF.

The chain uses TRBV7-9 and TRBJ2-6; D remains ambiguous. V lost 3 bases, J lost 4 bases, and 10 bases lay in between. The CDR3 has 15 amino acids. Per the germline V gene, CDR1 is SEHNR and CDR2 is FQNEAQ (reference sequence). The CDR3 here is CASSFSKSGANVLTF. CDR3 coding DNA: TGTGCCAGCAGCTTCTCGAAGTCCGGGGCCAACGTCCTGACTTTC.

The J gene is TRBJ1-4, the V gene TRBV5-4, with a tentative D call TRBD1 (5 bases). CDR1 is SGHNT, CDR2 YYREEE, per germline (reference sequence). Trimming took off 1 base at V and 10 bases at J, with 14 bases between the two ends. CDR3 length equals 14 residues. The CDR3 protein is CASSLPGGEGKLFF. In DNA, the CDR3 is TGTGCCAGCAGCTTGCCCGGGGGGGAAGGAAAACTGTTTTTT. The full variable domain, with the rest looked up from reference TRBV5-4 and TRBJ1-4, is ETGVTQSPTHLIKTRGQQVTLRCSSQSGHNTVSWYQQALGQGPQFIFQYYREEENGRGNFPPRFSGLQFPNYSSELNVNALELDDSALYLCASSLPGGEGKLFFGSGTQLSVL.